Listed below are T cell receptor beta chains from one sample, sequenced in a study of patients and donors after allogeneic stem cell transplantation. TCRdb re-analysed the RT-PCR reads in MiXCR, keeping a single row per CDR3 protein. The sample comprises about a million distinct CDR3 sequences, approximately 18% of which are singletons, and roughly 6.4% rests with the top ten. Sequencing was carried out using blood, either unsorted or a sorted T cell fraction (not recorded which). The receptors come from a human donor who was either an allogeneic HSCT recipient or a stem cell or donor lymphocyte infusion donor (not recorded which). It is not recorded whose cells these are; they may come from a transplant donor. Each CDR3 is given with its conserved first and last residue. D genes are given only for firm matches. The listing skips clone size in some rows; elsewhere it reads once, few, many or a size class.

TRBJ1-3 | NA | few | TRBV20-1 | CSAPEIGESYTIYF | TGCAGTGCACCCGAGATAGGGGAGAGCTACACCATATATTTT
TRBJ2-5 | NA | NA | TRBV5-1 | CASSSPPRPGGAQETQYF | TGCGCCAGCAGCTCACCTCCCCGGCCAGGTGGGGCCCAAGAGACCCAGTACTTC
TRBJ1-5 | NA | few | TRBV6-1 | CASSDRNQPQHF | TGTGCCAGCAGTGACCGCAATCAGCCCCAGCATTTT
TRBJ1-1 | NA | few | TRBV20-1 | CSARKVWLEAFF | TGCAGTGCCCGGAAGGTTTGGCTCGAAGCTTTCTTT
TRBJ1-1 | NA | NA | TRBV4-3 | CASSQSNQRDTEAFF | TGCGCCAGCAGCCAGTCCAACCAAAGGGACACTGAAGCTTTCTTT
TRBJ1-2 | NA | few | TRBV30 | CAWSVVRGAGYTF | TGTGCCTGGAGTGTAGTCCGGGGGGCTGGCTACACCTTC
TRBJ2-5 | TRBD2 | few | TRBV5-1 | CASSGGTAGEQETQYF | TGCGCCAGCAGCGGGGGTACGGCGGGAGAGCAAGAGACCCAGTACTTC
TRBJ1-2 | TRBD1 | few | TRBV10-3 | CAISEPGQGYGYTF | TGTGCCATCAGTGAACCTGGACAGGGCTATGGCTACACCTTC
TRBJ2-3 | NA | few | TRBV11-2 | CASSLDRTTRTDTQYF | TGTGCCAGCAGTTTAGATAGGACTACCCGCACAGATACGCAGTATTTT
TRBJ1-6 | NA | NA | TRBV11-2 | CASSLVGWNSPLHF | TGTGCCAGCAGCTTAGTTGGATGGAATTCACCCCTCCACTTT
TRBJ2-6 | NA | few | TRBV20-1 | CSANRVGANVLTF | TGCAGTGCTAACAGGGTTGGGGCCAACGTCCTGACTTTC
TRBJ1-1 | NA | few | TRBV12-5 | CASGFLGDEAFF | TGTGCTAGTGGTTTTTTGGGGGATGAAGCTTTCTTT
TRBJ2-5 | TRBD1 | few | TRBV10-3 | CAIRNDRASQETQYF | TGTGCCATCAGAAACGACAGGGCTTCCCAAGAGACCCAGTACTTC
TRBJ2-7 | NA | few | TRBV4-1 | CASSHPAGTVGSYEQYF | TGCGCCAGCAGCCACCCTGCCGGGACTGTTGGCTCCTACGAGCAGTACTTC
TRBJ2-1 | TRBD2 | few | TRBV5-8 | CASSTQLAGGDVGFF | TGTGCCAGCAGCACTCAACTAGCGGGGGGAGACGTAGGGTTCTTC
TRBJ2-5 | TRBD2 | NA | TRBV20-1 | CSASGGAGETQYF | TGCAGTGCTAGCGGGGGGGCCGGAGAGACCCAGTACTTC
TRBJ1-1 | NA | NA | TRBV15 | CATVSGGTAEAFF | TGTGCCACCGTTTCGGGTGGAACAGCTGAAGCTTTCTTT
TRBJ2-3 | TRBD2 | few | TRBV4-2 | CASSQDAPSGGASDTQYF | TGTGCCAGCAGCCAAGATGCCCCGAGCGGGGGGGCATCCGATACGCAGTATTTT
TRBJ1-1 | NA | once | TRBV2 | CASSRRLDGSEAFF | TGTGCCAGCAGCCGTCGTCTGGACGGCTCTGAAGCTTTCTTT
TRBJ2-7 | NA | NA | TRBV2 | CASSEEGLYEQYF | TGTGCCAGCAGTGAAGAAGGGCTGTACGAGCAGTACTTC
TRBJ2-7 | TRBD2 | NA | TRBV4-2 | CASSQVGGLDNYEQYF | TGTGCCAGCAGCCAAGTGGGGGGACTAGATAATTACGAGCAGTACTTC
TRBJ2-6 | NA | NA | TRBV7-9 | CASSLRLGSGANVLTF | TGTGCCAGCAGCTTAAGGTTGGGCTCTGGGGCCAACGTCCTGACTTTC
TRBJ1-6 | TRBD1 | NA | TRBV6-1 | CASRPPGTGPSLHF | TGTGCCAGCAGACCACCCGGGACAGGGCCTTCCCTCCACTTT
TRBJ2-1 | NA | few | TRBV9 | CASSARDFFNEQFF | TGTGCCAGCAGCGCCCGGGACTTCTTCAATGAGCAGTTCTTC
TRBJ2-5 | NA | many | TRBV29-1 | CSVALYRDGVETQYF | TGCAGCGTTGCCCTTTACCGGGACGGAGTAGAGACCCAGTACTTC
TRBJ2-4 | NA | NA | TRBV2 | CATREDLAKNIQYF | TGTGCCACTCGAGAAGATCTAGCCAAAAACATTCAGTACTTC
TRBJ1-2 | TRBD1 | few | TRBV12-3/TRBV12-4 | CASIPTGGVNYGYTF | TGTGCCAGCATCCCGACAGGGGGGGTCAACTATGGCTACACCTTC
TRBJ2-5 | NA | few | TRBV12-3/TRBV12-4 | CASSLALMGRAETQYF | TGTGCCAGCAGTTTAGCGCTCATGGGCAGGGCGGAGACCCAGTACTTC
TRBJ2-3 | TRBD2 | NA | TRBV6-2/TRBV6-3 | CACWSGRASTDTQYF | TGTGCCTGCTGGAGCGGGAGGGCCTCTACAGATACGCAGTATTTT